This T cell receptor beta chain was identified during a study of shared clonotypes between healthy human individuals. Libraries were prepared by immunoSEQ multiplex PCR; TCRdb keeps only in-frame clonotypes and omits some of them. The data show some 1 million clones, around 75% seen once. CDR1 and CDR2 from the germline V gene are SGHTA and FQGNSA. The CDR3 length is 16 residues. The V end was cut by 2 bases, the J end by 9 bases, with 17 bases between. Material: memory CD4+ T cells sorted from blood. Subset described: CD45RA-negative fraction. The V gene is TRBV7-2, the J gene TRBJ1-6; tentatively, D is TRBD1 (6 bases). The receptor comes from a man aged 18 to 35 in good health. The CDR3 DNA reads TGTGCCAGCAGCTTAATGGGCCCGGGGGCAGGTTCACCCCTCCACTTT. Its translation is CASSLMGPGAGSPLHF.